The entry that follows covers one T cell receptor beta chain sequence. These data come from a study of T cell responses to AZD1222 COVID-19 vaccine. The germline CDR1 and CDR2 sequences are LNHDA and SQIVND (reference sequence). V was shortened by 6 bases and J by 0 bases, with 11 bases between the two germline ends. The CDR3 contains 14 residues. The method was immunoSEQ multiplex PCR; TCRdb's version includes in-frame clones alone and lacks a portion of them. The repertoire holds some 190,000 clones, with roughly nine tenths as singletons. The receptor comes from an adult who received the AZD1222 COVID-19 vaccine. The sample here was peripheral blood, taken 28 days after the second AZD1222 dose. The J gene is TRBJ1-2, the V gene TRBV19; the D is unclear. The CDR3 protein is CASRTDGANYGYTF. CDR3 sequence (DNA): TGTGCCAGTAGGACGGACGGAGCTAACTATGGCTACACCTTC.